These T cell receptor beta chains were read from a single sample in a study of blood T cell repertoires in COVID-19. Here immunoSEQ multiplex PCR was the method, and the copy in TCRdb shows in-frame clones only, minus some. The data hold roughly 300,000 clones, with around nine tenths observed a single time. Material: PBMCs or T cells enriched from blood (not recorded which). Receptor source: a woman aged 25 to 39 who had recovered from COVID-19. Each CDR3 is given with its conserved first and last residue. Each record gives: V gene, D gene, J gene, clone size, CDR3 DNA, CDR3 protein. A D gene is named only where the DNA matches it firmly. The size of a clone is reported for some rows only, either as once, few or many, or as a class for expanded clones.

v_call: TRBV18; d_call: TRBD2; j_call: TRBJ2-3; clone_size: .; cdr3_nt: TGTGCCAGCTCACCCCCCGGACTAGACGCAGATACGCAGTATTTT; cdr3_aa: CASSPPGLDADTQYF
v_call: TRBV3-1/TRBV3-2; d_call: .; j_call: TRBJ1-5; clone_size: .; cdr3_nt: TGTGCCAGCAGCCGGACATCCAATCAGCCCCAGCATTTT; cdr3_aa: CASSRTSNQPQHF
v_call: TRBV6-1; d_call: TRBD2; j_call: TRBJ2-3; clone_size: .; cdr3_nt: TGTGCCAGCAGTGAAGTGTCGGGAGGTACAGATACGCAGTATTTT; cdr3_aa: CASSEVSGGTDTQYF
v_call: TRBV29-1; d_call: .; j_call: TRBJ1-2; clone_size: .; cdr3_nt: TGCAGCGTTGATTCGGAGGGCTACACCTTC; cdr3_aa: CSVDSEGYTF
v_call: TRBV11-2; d_call: .; j_call: TRBJ2-7; clone_size: .; cdr3_nt: TGTGCCAGCAGCTCTCTGGGGAGGTTAGGATACGAGCAGTACTTC; cdr3_aa: CASSSLGRLGYEQYF
v_call: TRBV6-5; d_call: TRBD1; j_call: TRBJ1-6; clone_size: once; cdr3_nt: TGTGCCAGCAGGGGGGACAGCTATAATTCACCCCTCCACTTT; cdr3_aa: CASRGDSYNSPLHF
v_call: TRBV7-2; d_call: TRBD2; j_call: TRBJ2-1; clone_size: .; cdr3_nt: TGTGCCAGCAGCTTAGCGGGAGGGCCGTGGCAGTTCTTC; cdr3_aa: CASSLAGGPWQFF
v_call: TRBV18; d_call: .; j_call: TRBJ2-3; clone_size: .; cdr3_nt: TGTGCCAGCTCACCAGTGGTGGGGGGTTCAGATACGCAGTATTTT; cdr3_aa: CASSPVVGGSDTQYF
v_call: TRBV9; d_call: TRBD2; j_call: TRBJ2-3; clone_size: .; cdr3_nt: TGTGCCAGCAGCGTCGAAAGCGGGAGGAATACAGATACGCAGTATTTT; cdr3_aa: CASSVESGRNTDTQYF
v_call: TRBV19; d_call: TRBD1; j_call: TRBJ2-7; clone_size: .; cdr3_nt: TGTGCCAGTAGTAGGAAAGGGACAGGGGGTTACGAGCAGTACTTC; cdr3_aa: CASSRKGTGGYEQYF
v_call: TRBV9; d_call: .; j_call: TRBJ2-2; clone_size: .; cdr3_nt: TGTGCCAGCAGCGAGACGTTGGGAGGCACCGGGGAGCTGTTTTTT; cdr3_aa: CASSETLGGTGELFF
v_call: TRBV6-5; d_call: .; j_call: TRBJ1-2; clone_size: .; cdr3_nt: TGTGCCAGCAGTTACCTCGGCACATCGGACATCTATGGCTACACCTTC; cdr3_aa: CASSYLGTSDIYGYTF
v_call: TRBV28; d_call: .; j_call: TRBJ1-1; clone_size: .; cdr3_nt: TGTGCCAGCAGCAGCCATAAGGCGGGGTCCACTGAAGCTTTCTTT; cdr3_aa: CASSSHKAGSTEAFF
v_call: TRBV7-9; d_call: TRBD2; j_call: TRBJ2-7; clone_size: once; cdr3_nt: TGTGCCAGCAGCTACTCGGGGGGGTACGAGCAGTACTTC; cdr3_aa: CASSYSGGYEQYF
v_call: TRBV28; d_call: .; j_call: TRBJ1-5; clone_size: .; cdr3_nt: TGTGCAGAACCGCTACCGCCCCAGCATTTT; cdr3_aa: CAEPLPPQHF
v_call: TRBV24-1; d_call: .; j_call: TRBJ1-2; clone_size: .; cdr3_nt: .; cdr3_aa: CATSDSGQGTYGYTF
v_call: TRBV18; d_call: .; j_call: TRBJ2-3; clone_size: .; cdr3_nt: TGTGCCAGCTCACCACCATCAGTTAGCACAGATACGCAGTATTTT; cdr3_aa: CASSPPSVSTDTQYF
v_call: TRBV7-3; d_call: .; j_call: TRBJ2-1; clone_size: once; cdr3_nt: TGTGCCAGCAGCCCCGGGGGCTACAATGAGCAGTTCTTC; cdr3_aa: CASSPGGYNEQFF
v_call: TRBV27; d_call: .; j_call: TRBJ2-7; clone_size: once; cdr3_nt: TGTGCCAGCAGTTTTGCGGGAAGGAGCTCCTACGAGCAGTACTTC; cdr3_aa: CASSFAGRSSYEQYF
v_call: TRBV14; d_call: .; j_call: TRBJ1-2; clone_size: .; cdr3_nt: TGTGCCAGCAGCCCTCTGACAGCAAACTATGGCTACACCTTC; cdr3_aa: CASSPLTANYGYTF
v_call: TRBV30; d_call: TRBD1; j_call: TRBJ1-4; clone_size: .; cdr3_nt: TGTGCCTGGAGGGCAGGGGGCAGGGTTGAAAAACTGTTTTTT; cdr3_aa: CAWRAGGRVEKLFF
v_call: TRBV7-9; d_call: .; j_call: TRBJ2-1; clone_size: few; cdr3_nt: TGTGCCAGCAGCATCCGGGACACCTTAGGAAATGAGCAGTTCTTC; cdr3_aa: CASSIRDTLGNEQFF
v_call: TRBV7-3; d_call: TRBD2; j_call: TRBJ2-1; clone_size: .; cdr3_nt: TGTGCCAGCAGCTTAAGTAGCGGGAGCGGCAATGAGCAGTTCTTC; cdr3_aa: CASSLSSGSGNEQFF
v_call: TRBV6-5; d_call: .; j_call: TRBJ2-3; clone_size: .; cdr3_nt: TGTGCCAGCAGTTTCTCTAGCGTCAGCACAGATACGCAGTATTTT; cdr3_aa: CASSFSSVSTDTQYF
v_call: TRBV4-2; d_call: TRBD2; j_call: TRBJ2-5; clone_size: .; cdr3_nt: TGTGCCAGCAGCCAAGATGTCAGGGAGGGGACCCAGTACTTC; cdr3_aa: CASSQDVREGTQYF
v_call: TRBV4-3; d_call: TRBD1; j_call: TRBJ1-1; clone_size: .; cdr3_nt: TGCGCCAGCAGCCAACTACAGGGGGCTAAAGTCACTGAAGCTTTCTTT; cdr3_aa: CASSQLQGAKVTEAFF